Following are 31 T cell receptor beta chains from one sample sequenced in a study of T cell changes during pregnancy in multiple sclerosis. Libraries were prepared by immunoSEQ multiplex PCR; TCRdb keeps only in-frame clonotypes and omits some of them. The sample records some 22,000 clones, around 84% being singletons. Source: CD4+ T cells from peripheral blood mononuclear cells, taken in the second trimester of pregnancy. Receptors were obtained from a female donor in good health, enrolled as a control in a pregnancy study.

This clone was recorded only once. The rearrangement links TRBV6-6 to TRBJ1-2; TRBD1 matches at 7 bases. Germline CDR1 is MNHNY and CDR2 is SVGAGI (reference sequence). Losses at the gene ends were 4 bases for V and 4 bases for J; bases not matched to a gene: 9. The CDR3 length is 15 residues. The CDR3 sequence: CASSSGTASSYGYTF. The CDR3 bases are TGTGCCAGCAGTTCCGGGACAGCTAGTTCCTATGGCTACACCTTC.

The rearrangement links TRBV10-3 to TRBJ2-5; 15 bases line up with TRBD2. Germline CDR1 and CDR2: ENHRY and SYGVKD. The CDR3 has 18 residues. Trimming took 6 bases from V and 4 from J; bases not matched to a gene: 12. DNA of the CDR3: TGTGCCATCAGCCCGGGACTAGCGGGAGGAGTTCGGCGAGAGACCCAGTACTTC. It encodes CAISPGLAGGVRRETQYF.

The chain has TRBV6-1 and TRBJ1-6; TRBD1 matches at 7 bases. Germline loops: CDR1 MNHNS, CDR2 SASEGT. The CDR3 spans 17 residues. Trimming removed 4 bases from V and 8 bases from J; junction bases left unmatched: 14. The CDR3, as DNA: TGTGCCAGCAGTGCCCGGACAGGCTTAGGGGGTGATTCACCCCTCCACTTT. Its protein product is CASSARTGLGGDSPLHF.

The chain couples TRBV2 to TRBJ1-4, with 9 bases aligning to TRBD1. V was pared by 5 bases and J by 5 bases, with 3 bases of the junction left unmatched. The CDR3 spans 14 residues. In germline, CDR1 is SNHLY, CDR2 FYNNEI. The CDR3 region has the DNA TGTGCCAGCAGTCGGGACAGGGCCAATGAAAAACTGTTTTTT. It yields the protein CASSRDRANEKLFF.

The chain recombines TRBV6-5 with TRBJ1-6; 7 bases are shared with TRBD1. Germline V gives CDR1 MNHEY, CDR2 SVGAGI. V gave up 6 bases and J gave up 9 bases; unmatched junction bases: 8. CDR3 length: 14 amino acids. CDR3 DNA: TGTGCCAGCAGCCTTGGGACAGTTGGTTCACCCCTCCACTTT. Protein: CASSLGTVGSPLHF.

The rearrangement joins TRBV7-9 to TRBJ2-3; TRBD1 aligns across 7 bases. CDR3 length: 17 amino acids. Unmatched junction bases numbered 14, after V lost 5 bases and J lost 3 bases. Germline assignment: CDR1 SEHNR and CDR2 FQNEAQ (reference sequence). CDR3 in DNA: TGTGCCAGCAGCATCCGTTTCGGGACAGTTGGGACAGATACGCAGTATTTT. Translation gives CASSIRFGTVGTDTQYF. The variable domain in full, completed from reference TRBV7-9 and TRBJ2-3, reads DTGVSQNPRHKITKRGQNVTFRCDPISEHNRLYWYRQTLGQGPEFLTYFQNEAQLEKSRLLSDRFSAERPKGSFSTLEIQRTEQGDSAMYLCASSIRFGTVGTDTQYFGPGTRLTVL.

The chain carries TRBV30 and TRBJ2-5; D is perhaps TRBD1 (6 bases). CDR3 size: 14 residues. Germline CDR1 and CDR2: GTSNPN and SVGIG (reference sequence). Trimming left V 0 bases short and J 4 bases short, with 12 bases between. Written as DNA, the CDR3 is TGTGCCTGGAGTGTTGGGGCAGGGGTAGAGACCCAGTACTTC. Its protein product is CAWSVGAGVETQYF.

J is TRBJ1-2 and V is TRBV29-1; D possibly corresponds to TRBD1 (6 bases). Trimming removed 2 bases from V and 1 base from J, with 11 bases in between. This CDR3 comprises 14 residues. Looked up from germline, CDR1 is SQVTM and CDR2 is ANQGSEA. The CDR3 loop reads CSVESAGDNYGYTF. For the CDR3, the DNA is TGCAGCGTTGAAAGCGCAGGGGATAACTATGGCTACACCTTC.

The V call is TRBV28, the J call TRBJ2-7; 13 bases are shared with TRBD2. The CDR3 runs to 15 residues. V trimming: 5 bases; J trimming: 3 bases; junction bases outside the gene matches: 4. CDR1 MDHEN and CDR2 SYDVKM come from the germline V gene. Written as DNA, the CDR3 is TGTGCCAGCAGTCCCGGACTAGCGGGAGACTACGAGCAGTACTTC. Its protein is CASSPGLAGDYEQYF.

The V call is TRBV5-1, the J call TRBJ2-5; D unresolved. The V end was cut by 4 bases, the J end by 2 bases, with 12 bases between. The CDR3 is 14 amino acids. Germline V CDR1 and CDR2: SGHRS, YFSETQ. CDR3 DNA: TGCGCCAGCAGCCCGAGGAGCTCACAAGAGACCCAGTACTTC. It yields the protein CASSPRSSQETQYF.

This rearrangement joins TRBV6-4 to TRBJ1-1, with 8 bases that match TRBD1. Trimming cost V 0 bases and J 11 bases; bases outside gene matches: 8. Per germline, CDR1 MRHNA and CDR2 SNTAGT. There are 14 residues in the CDR3. In nucleotides, the CDR3 is TGTGCCAGCAGTGACTCGAGCCAGGGGGCGCCGGCTTTCTTT. Residues: CASSDSSQGAPAFF.

The J gene is TRBJ2-2, the V gene TRBV27; possible D gene TRBD2, 6 bases. CDR3 length: 14 amino acids. Trimming removed 6 bases at V and 6 bases at J, with 14 bases between. CDR1 and CDR2 from the germline V gene are MNHEY and SMNVEV (reference sequence). The chain's CDR3 is CASRAFGGPGELFF. The DNA of the CDR3 is TGTGCCAGCAGAGCCTTCGGAGGGCCCGGGGAGCTGTTTTTT.

The CDR3 region has the DNA TGTGCCAGCAGCCGGACGGACAGGATAGGGAGCACAGATACGCAGTATTTT. Protein: CASSRTDRIGSTDTQYF. This chain joins TRBV5-4 and TRBJ2-3; TRBD1 matches 7 bases. The V and J ends lost 4 bases and 0 bases, in that order; junction bases with no gene match: 11. CDR3 length equals 17 residues. From germline, CDR1 is SGHNT and CDR2 YYREEE (reference sequence).

The V call is TRBV5-1, the J call TRBJ2-7, with D unclear. The CDR3 contains 13 residues. Trimming cost V 0 bases and J 2 bases, with 6 bases left between them. Germline CDR1 and CDR2: SGHRS and YFSETQ. The CDR3 DNA follows: TGCGCCAGCAGCTTGGCCCTTGCCTACGAGCAGTACTTC. Protein product: CASSLALAYEQYF.

The chain combines TRBV29-1 with TRBJ1-2; 12 nucleotides agree with TRBD1. CDR3 size: 15 residues. V was pared by 5 bases and J by 3 bases, with 7 bases of the junction left unmatched. Germline values: CDR1 SQVTM, CDR2 ANQGSEA. The CDR3 region is CSVPGQGAKHYGYTF. The CDR3 DNA is TGCAGCGTTCCGGGACAGGGGGCGAAGCACTATGGCTACACCTTC.

In its sample, this clone was seen once. This chain links TRBV6-6 with TRBJ1-1; D uncertain. In germline, CDR1 is MNHNY, CDR2 SVGAGI (reference sequence). This CDR3 comprises 13 residues. With 6 bases removed from V and 1 base from J, the gap between germline ends came to 9 bases. The CDR3 DNA reads TGTGCCAGCAGCCGTAGAACGAACACTGAAGCTTTCTTT. Amino acid sequence: CASSRRTNTEAFF.

In its sample, this clone is medium-sized. V usage is TRBV10-3 and J usage is TRBJ2-3; 7 nucleotides match TRBD1. The CDR3 is made up of 14 amino acids. CDR1 is ENHRY, CDR2 SYGVKD, per germline. After removal of 7 bases from V and 0 bases from J, the junction contained 4 bases not matched to a gene. The CDR3 bases are TGTGCCATCAAGGGGGCTTTTAGCACAGATACGCAGTATTTT. Translation: CAIKGAFSTDTQYF.

CDR3 amino acids: CASRTGRNEQYF. In nucleotides, the CDR3 is TGTGCCAGCAGGACAGGGAGGAACGAGCAGTACTTC. This chain links TRBV28 with TRBJ2-7; D is possibly TRBD1 (7 bases). With 6 bases removed from V and 5 bases from J, the gap between germline ends came to 11 bases. The germline gives CDR1 MDHEN, CDR2 SYDVKM. There are 12 residues in the CDR3.

The chain is built from TRBV6-1 and TRBJ2-3; 11 bases line up with TRBD1. The CDR3 is 16 residues long. Germline CDR1 MNHNS, CDR2 SASEGT. Unmatched junction bases numbered 3, after V lost 3 bases and J lost 1 base. This chain's CDR3 is CASSDGGQGGTDTQYF. CDR3 DNA sequence: TGTGCCAGCAGTGATGGGGGACAGGGGGGCACAGATACGCAGTATTTT.

This chain links TRBV4-2 with TRBJ2-7; a weak D match, TRBD1 (5 bases). CDR1 and CDR2 from the germline V gene are LGHNA and YNFKEQ. With 0 bases removed from V and 2 bases from J, the gap between germline ends came to 14 bases. This CDR3 is built from 16 residues. The CDR3 here is CASSQDLRKGAYEQYF. The CDR3 DNA is TGTGCCAGCAGCCAAGATTTAAGAAAAGGGGCCTACGAGCAGTACTTC.

This clone was seen only a few times. V and J are TRBV11-2 and TRBJ2-3; TRBD2 matches 9 bases. Germline CDR1 SGHAT, CDR2 FQNNGV. After removal of 3 bases from V and 6 bases from J, the junction contained 10 bases not matched to a gene. The CDR3 covers 16 residues. This CDR3 is CASSFLGNLAGDTQYF. The CDR3 region has the DNA TGTGCCAGCAGCTTTTTAGGTAACCTAGCGGGGGATACGCAGTATTTT.

The chain joins TRBV6-1 to TRBJ1-2, with D possibly matching TRBD1 (6 bases). Looked up from germline, CDR1 is MNHNS and CDR2 is SASEGT. The CDR3 covers 16 residues. Trimming cost V 3 bases and J 4 bases, with 18 bases left between them. CDR3 loop: CASSDPRQGSAYGYTF. CDR3 bases: TGTGCCAGCAGTGACCCCAGGCAGGGGAGCGCCTATGGCTACACCTTC.

The rearrangement links TRBV5-6 to TRBJ2-7; no clear D. This CDR3 comprises 14 residues. Per the germline V gene, CDR1 is SGHDT and CDR2 is YYEEEE. V lost 5 bases and J 5 bases, leaving 17 bases between the germline ends. DNA of the CDR3: TGTGCCAGCAGAAGTGAAACCGCAGAACACGAGCAGTACTTC. It codes for CASRSETAEHEQYF.

This clone has just a few counts. The V gene is TRBV5-6, the J gene TRBJ1-1, with TRBD1 matching 7 bases. With V trimmed by 5 bases and J by 7 bases, 8 bases remained unmatched. Germline CDR1 SGHDT, CDR2 YYEEEE. The CDR3 consists of 13 residues. This CDR3 is CASSLQGFGEAFF. In DNA form, the CDR3 reads TGTGCCAGCAGTTTACAGGGGTTCGGTGAAGCTTTCTTT. Supplemented by reference TRBV5-6 and TRBJ1-1, the full variable domain reads DAGVTQSPTHLIKTRGQQVTLRCSPKSGHDTVSWYQQALGQGPQFIFQYYEEEERQRGNFPDRFSGHQFPNYSSELNVNALLLGDSALYLCASSLQGFGEAFFGQGTRLTVV.

This clone has a single count. The V call is TRBV6-1, the J call TRBJ1-2; TRBD1 agrees at 8 bases. The germline CDR1 and CDR2 sequences are MNHNS and SASEGT. This CDR3 is built from 17 residues. V gave up 2 bases and J gave up 3 bases; unmatched junction bases: 11. Here the CDR3 DNA reads TGTGCCAGCAGTGAATTAGGACGAGACAGGGGAGACTATGGCTACACCTTC. It encodes CASSELGRDRGDYGYTF.

This chain links TRBV19 with TRBJ1-1; D ambiguous. V gave up 3 bases and J gave up 3 bases, with 11 bases separating them. The CDR3 contains 14 residues. Germline V CDR1 and CDR2: LNHDA, SQIVND (reference sequence). CDR3 bases: TGTGCCAGTAGTATCTATGGGGAGGACACTGAAGCTTTCTTT. Its translation is CASSIYGEDTEAFF.

This sequence joins TRBV9 and TRBJ1-5, with 7 bases matching TRBD1. V lost 4 bases to trimming and J lost 8 bases; unmatched junction nucleotides: 12. This CDR3 spans 15 amino acids. Germline V gives CDR1 SGDLS, CDR2 YYNGEE. As DNA, the CDR3 is TGTGCCAGCAGCCGGGGACAGTTGGGGCCGGAGCCCCAGCATTTT. Its translation: CASSRGQLGPEPQHF.

V and J are TRBV4-3 and TRBJ1-6; the D gene is possibly TRBD1 (5 bases). The CDR3 length is 15 residues. Trimming removed 2 bases from V and 12 bases from J, with 17 bases in between. The germline V gene encodes CDR1 LGHNA and CDR2 YSLEER. The CDR3 sequence is CASSQTVGQGEPLHF. The CDR3 nucleotides are TGCGCCAGCAGCCAAACCGTAGGGCAGGGCGAACCCCTCCACTTT.

This chain links TRBV15 with TRBJ2-1; D not certain. Germline CDR1 and CDR2: LNHNV and YYDKDF (reference sequence). The germline V and J ends were trimmed by 2 bases and 10 bases, with 6 bases remaining between them. This CDR3 region has 11 residues. CDR3 nucleotides: TGTGCCACCAGCAGACACGAGGAGCAGTTCTTC. It yields the protein CATSRHEEQFF.

The rearrangement uses TRBV4-3 and TRBJ1-3, with unresolved D. This CDR3 is 11 amino acids long. CDR1 and CDR2 from the germline V gene are LGHNA and YSLEER. V was pared by 8 bases and J by 4 bases, with 6 bases between. CDR3 in DNA: TGCGCCAGCTCGGGGGGAAACACCATATATTTT. As protein: CASSGGNTIYF.

The V call is TRBV4-3, the J call TRBJ1-1; TRBD1 is a possible D gene (5 bases). This CDR3 contains 15 residues. V lost 2 bases to trimming and J lost 1 base, with 11 bases between them. CDR1 LGHNA and CDR2 YSLEER come from the germline V gene. CDR3 sequence reads: CASSQSGQANTEAFF. In DNA form, the CDR3 reads TGCGCCAGCAGCCAATCAGGGCAGGCGAACACTGAAGCTTTCTTT.